This record covers a single T cell receptor beta chain. Its antigen remains unknown. Losses at the gene ends were 5 bases for V and 0 bases for J; bases not matched to a gene: 8. Germline loops: CDR1 MNHEY, CDR2 SMNVEV (reference sequence). This CDR3 region has 16 residues. The data belong to a study of spatial heterogeneity in lung cancer. Study-wide background: The mean occurrence of each unique TCR and UMI combination in raw reads exceeded ten.

Study results and limitations: Of tumor T cells, an estimated coverage of around 7% was reached for alpha chains and roughly 13% for beta chains. Tallies of expanded TCRs, which were sorted into ubiquitous and regional groups, correlated with counts of ubiquitous and regional nonsynonymous mutations, respectively. Tracking of tumor mutation counts was seen in expanded intratumoral alpha and beta TCR counts.

Via MiXCR, TCRdb re-called the 5' RACE reads, giving one row per CDR3 protein. The repertoire has 100,000 to 110,000 distinct CDR3 sequences, nearly 4.5% of them found once; the top ten carry around 20%. The time point was: sample taken at primary tumor resection. V is TRBV27 and J is TRBJ2-3, with 7 bases identical to TRBD2. This clonotype originated in a male donor with early-stage non-small cell lung cancer. The sequenced sample was lung tumor tissue, obtained at surgery. CDR3 loop: CASSRTLASSTDTQYF. The CDR3 region has the DNA TGTGCCAGCAGTCGAACACTAGCGTCTAGCACAGATACGCAGTATTTT.